This entry lists 3 T cell receptor beta chains sequenced from one sample in a study of radiation and T cells in renal cell carcinoma. The time point was: blood 4 weeks post-SBRT, at nephrectomy. Treatment described: 15 Gy SBRT to primary tumor, nephrectomy 4 weeks later. The assay was immunoSEQ multiplex PCR, and TCRdb's table has in-frame clones only and misses some. Here the sample spans around 170,000 clones, about nine tenths being singletons. This specimen consisted of blood, obtained from a patient whose treatment included radiotherapy and nephrectomy. These receptors originate from a woman in her 50s with renal cell carcinoma.

The chain recombines TRBV14 with TRBJ2-1, with a weak D call TRBD1 (5 bases). The germline gives CDR1 SGHDN, CDR2 FVKESK. This CDR3 has 13 residues. Trimming took off 1 base at V and 15 bases at J, with 16 bases between the two ends. The CDR3 protein is CASSQGAWGVRFF. The CDR3 DNA is TGTGCCAGCAGCCAAGGGGCGTGGGGCGTGCGGTTCTTC.

This sequence joins TRBV1 and TRBJ2-3; the D call of TRBD2 is as the table states it, not checked on the DNA. TRBV1 is a recognized pseudogene. The CDR3 has 23 residues. This chain's CDR3 is CTSSPEGLAGGPGTRTVEDTQYF. CDR3 nucleotide sequence: TGCACCAGCAGCCCCGAAGGACTAGCGGGGGGGCCCGGGACCAGAACGGTCGAGGATACGCAGTATTTT.

The chain is built from TRBV7-8 and TRBJ2-5; perhaps D is TRBD1 or TRBD2 (5 bases each). Between the trimmed V and J ends, which lost 1 base and 2 bases, there was a span of 14 bases. This CDR3 is 16 amino acids long. Germline CDR1 reads SGHVS; CDR2 reads FQNEAQ. The CDR3 here is CASSLGGTGRQETQYF. The CDR3 DNA is TGTGCCAGCAGCTTAGGGGGGACGGGACGACAAGAGACCCAGTACTTC.